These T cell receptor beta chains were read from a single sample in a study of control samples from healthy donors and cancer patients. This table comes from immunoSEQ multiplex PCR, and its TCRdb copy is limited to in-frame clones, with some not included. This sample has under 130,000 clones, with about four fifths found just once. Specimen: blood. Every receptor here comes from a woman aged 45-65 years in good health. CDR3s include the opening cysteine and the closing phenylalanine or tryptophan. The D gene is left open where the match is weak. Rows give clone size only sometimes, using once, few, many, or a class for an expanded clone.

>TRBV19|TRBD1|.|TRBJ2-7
TGTGCCAGTAGTGGGACAGACCTTGTTTACGAGCAGTACTTC
CASSGTDLVYEQYF
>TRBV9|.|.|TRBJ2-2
TGTGCCAGCAGCGTAGCGGTAGCCGGGGAGCTGTTTTTT
CASSVAVAGELFF
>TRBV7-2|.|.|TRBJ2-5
TGTGCCAGCAGCTTCCAAGCGAACCAAGAGACCCAGTACTTC
CASSFQANQETQYF
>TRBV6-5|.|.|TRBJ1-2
TGTGCCAGCACCCTCTCACAGGGTAACTATGGCTACACCTTC
CASTLSQGNYGYTF
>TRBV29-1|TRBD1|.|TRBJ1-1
TGCAGCGTCCGGGACAGGGGATACACTGAAGCTTTCTTT
CSVRDRGYTEAFF
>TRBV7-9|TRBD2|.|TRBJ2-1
TGTGCCAGCAGCTTAGGGGCGAGCGGGACTAGCTCCTACAATGAGCAGTTCTTC
CASSLGASGTSSYNEQFF
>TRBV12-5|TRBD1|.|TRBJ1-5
TGTGCTAGTGGGCTTAGAGACAGGGCCAATCAGCCCCAGCATTTT
CASGLRDRANQPQHF
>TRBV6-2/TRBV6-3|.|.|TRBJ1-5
TGTGCCAGCAGTTACTCAGGGGCCCTCAATCAGCCCCAGCATTTT
CASSYSGALNQPQHF
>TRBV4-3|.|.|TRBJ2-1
TGCGCCAGCAGCCAAGATTACCGAGACTTCAACAATGAGCAGTTCTTC
CASSQDYRDFNNEQFF
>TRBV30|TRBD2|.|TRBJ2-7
TGTGCCTGGAAGCGGGAGGGCTACGAGCAGTACTTC
CAWKREGYEQYF
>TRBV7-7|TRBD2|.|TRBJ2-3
TGTGCTAGCAGCCAGGGACTAGCGGGGGCGCGCACAGATACGCAGTATTTT
CASSQGLAGARTDTQYF
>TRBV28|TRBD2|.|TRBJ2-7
TGTGCCAGCAGTTCCTCCTGGGGGCCTAGCGGGAATCGCGAGCAGTACTTC
CASSSSWGPSGNREQYF
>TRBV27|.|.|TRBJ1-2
TGTGCCAGCAGTCCCCAGGGATCCGCGGTTGGCTACACCTTC
CASSPQGSAVGYTF
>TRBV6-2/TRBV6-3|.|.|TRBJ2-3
TGTGCCAGCAGTTACTTGCCGGGGGTACGCACAGATACGCAGTATTTT
CASSYLPGVRTDTQYF
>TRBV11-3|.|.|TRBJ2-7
TGTGCCAGCAGCTTAGCAGGCAGGGACGAGCAGTACTTC
CASSLAGRDEQYF
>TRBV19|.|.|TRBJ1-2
TGTGCCAGTAGTATTGGAAACTTTAGGGGAGGAGATGGCTACACCTTC
CASSIGNFRGGDGYTF
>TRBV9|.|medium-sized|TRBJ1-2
TGTGCCAGCAGCGTAGACGGGACTGCACGGTATGGCTACACCTTC
CASSVDGTARYGYTF
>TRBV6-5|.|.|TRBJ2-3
TGTGCCAGCAGTTACGCCGGGACTGGCCGCACAGATACGCAGTATTTT
CASSYAGTGRTDTQYF
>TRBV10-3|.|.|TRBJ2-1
TGTGCCATCAGTGACCAAACAGGGTTCAATGAGCAGTTCTTC
CAISDQTGFNEQFF
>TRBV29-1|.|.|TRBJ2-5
TGCAGCGTTGGGAACAGGGCGGGAGAGACCCAGTACTTC
CSVGNRAGETQYF
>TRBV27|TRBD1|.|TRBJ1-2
TGTGCCAGCAGTTCTGACAGGGGGGTTGGCTACACCTTC
CASSSDRGVGYTF
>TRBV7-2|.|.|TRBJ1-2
TGTGCCAGCAGCTTAGCAGGGTCAGGAGTTCGGTACACCTTC
CASSLAGSGVRYTF
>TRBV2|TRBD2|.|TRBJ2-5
TGTGCCAGCAGGAGTCGAGCGGGAACGGTTCAAGAGACCCAGTACTTC
CASRSRAGTVQETQYF
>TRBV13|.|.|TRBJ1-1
TGTGCCAGCAGCTTTTCAGCCAATAGGGGAATGAACACTGAAGCTTTCTTT
CASSFSANRGMNTEAFF
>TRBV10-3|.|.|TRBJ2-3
TGTGCCATCAGTTCAGGAACCTTCGCAGATACGCAGTATTTT
CAISSGTFADTQYF
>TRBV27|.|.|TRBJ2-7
TGTGCCAGCAGTTTAGGGGGACAATACGAGCAGTACTTC
CASSLGGQYEQYF
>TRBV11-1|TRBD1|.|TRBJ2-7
TGTGCCAGCAGCACCGTGATGACAGGGAACTCCTACGAGCAGTACTTC
CASSTVMTGNSYEQYF
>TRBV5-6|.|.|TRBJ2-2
TGTGCCAGCAGCTTCGTCCCCGGGGAGCTGTTTTTT
CASSFVPGELFF
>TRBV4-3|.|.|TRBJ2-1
TGCGCCAGCAGCATCGGGCTACCCAATGAGCAGTTCTTC
CASSIGLPNEQFF
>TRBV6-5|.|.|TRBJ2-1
TGTGCCAGTGATCCCGGGCCTCCCTACAATGAGCAGTTCTTC
CASDPGPPYNEQFF
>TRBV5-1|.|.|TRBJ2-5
TGCGCCAGCAGCGCGAATACAGGGTCCCAAGAGACCCAGTACTTC
CASSANTGSQETQYF
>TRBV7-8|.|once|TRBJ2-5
TGTGCCAGCAGCTTGGGCCTGGGCCCAGAGACCCAGTACTTC
CASSLGLGPETQYF
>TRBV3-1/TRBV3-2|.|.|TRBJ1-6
TGTGCCAGCAGCCAAGGGACGGTCTCCAATTCACCCCTCCACTTT
CASSQGTVSNSPLHF
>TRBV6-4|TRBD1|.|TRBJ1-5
TGTGCCAGCAGTGACTCGAACGGGACAGGGAAGGGACAGCCCCAGCATTTT
CASSDSNGTGKGQPQHF
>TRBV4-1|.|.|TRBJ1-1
TGCGCCAGCAGCCAGGTTTCAAATGTAGGGACTGAAGCTTTCTTT
CASSQVSNVGTEAFF
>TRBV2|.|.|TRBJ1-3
TGTGCCAGCATAGAGCGGTTTTCTGGAAACACCATATATTTT
CASIERFSGNTIYF
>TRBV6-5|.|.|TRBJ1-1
TGTGCCAGCAGTCGCCGGCTCGGAGGGAACACTGAAGCTTTCTTT
CASSRRLGGNTEAFF
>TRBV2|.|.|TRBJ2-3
TGTGCCAGCAGTCTTTTTGGGGGAGTAGGCACAGATACGCAGTATTTT
CASSLFGGVGTDTQYF
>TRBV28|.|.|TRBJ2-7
TGTGCCAGCAGTAAAGGGGAGCAGTACTTC
CASSKGEQYF
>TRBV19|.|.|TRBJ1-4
TGTGCCAGTAGCCCAGGAGGGGGGCTTCGTGAAAAACTGTTTTTT
CASSPGGGLREKLFF